This T cell receptor (beta chain) was profiled in a study of regulatory T cells in long-lasting Graves disease. Findings and caveats of the study: The study found persistent patients shared more public clonotypes (more than 2,500) than new patients (around 1,000). There were preferences for TRBV28, TRBJ1-2 and TRBJ2-5 in persistent disease.

Time point in this sample: persistent/refractory GD, antithyroid drugs over 5 years with positive TRAb. Isolated PBMC RNA provided the starting material for the TCR library. The collection involved drawing roughly 9 milliliters of peripheral blood into EDTA tubes. This clonotype was picked up many times. The antigen remains unidentified. Relying on iRepertoire HTBI primers and Arm-PCR of CDR3 regions, the team built TCR beta libraries. MiXCR, applied by TCRdb to the multiplex PCR reads, yields one record per CDR3 protein. This sample carries about 340,000 distinct CDR3 sequences, roughly a fifth of them seen once, and the ten largest clones take roughly 29%. The V segment lost 5 bases and the J segment 5 bases; nucleotides outside the gene matches: 8. Germline V gene lookup returns CDR1 SQVTM and CDR2 ANQGSEA. CDR3 length: 14 amino acids.

This sequence was found in a female donor with Graves disease. The chain couples TRBV29-1 to TRBJ2-5, with TRBD2 matching 10 bases. The material was peripheral blood mononuclear cells (PBMCs), obtained when the disease was refractory, from a patient treated with antithyroid drugs. The CDR3 DNA reads TGCAGCGTTAGCGGGAGGGCCAGTGGGGAGACCCAGTACTTC. Amino acid sequence: CSVSGRASGETQYF.